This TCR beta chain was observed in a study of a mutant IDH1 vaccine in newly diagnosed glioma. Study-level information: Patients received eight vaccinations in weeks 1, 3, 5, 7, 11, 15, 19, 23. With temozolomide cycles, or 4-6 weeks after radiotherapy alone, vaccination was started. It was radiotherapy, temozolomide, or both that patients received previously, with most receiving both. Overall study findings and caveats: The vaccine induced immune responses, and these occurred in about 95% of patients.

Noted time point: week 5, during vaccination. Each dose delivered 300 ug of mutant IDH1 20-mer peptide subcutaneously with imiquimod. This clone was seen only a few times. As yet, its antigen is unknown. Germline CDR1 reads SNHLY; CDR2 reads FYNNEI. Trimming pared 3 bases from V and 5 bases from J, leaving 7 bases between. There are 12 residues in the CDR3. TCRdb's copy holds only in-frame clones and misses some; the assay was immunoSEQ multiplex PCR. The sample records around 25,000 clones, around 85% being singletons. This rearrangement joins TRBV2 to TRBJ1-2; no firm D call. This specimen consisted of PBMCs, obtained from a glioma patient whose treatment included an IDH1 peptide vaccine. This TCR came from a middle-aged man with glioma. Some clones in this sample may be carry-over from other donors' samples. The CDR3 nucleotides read TGTGCCAGCAGTGAGGCGAATTATGGCTACACCTTC. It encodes CASSEANYGYTF.